The T cell receptor beta chain described here comes from a study of shared clonotypes between healthy human individuals. Study-level results: Since donors were few, the genetic and exposure-history diversity represented was limited.

At the deep level, the assay was run. Using immunoSEQ multiplex PCR, the repertoire was profiled, and TCRdb retains in-frame clones only, with some absent. The profile covers 450,000 or so clones, with 60% to 80% appearing a single time and more than 10% taken by the ten largest. Notes on this clone: The antigen is unknown.

Recent acute infections and vaccinations were absent in the healthy HIV-negative adult donors. Unsorted samples relied on roughly 100 million PBMCs, which served as the source of genomic DNA. Trimming removed 5 bases at V and 1 base at J, with 14 bases between. Germline loops: CDR1 MDHEN, CDR2 SYDVKM. This CDR3 has 15 residues. The source of this sequence is a woman aged 40 to 50 in good health. Some clones in this sample may be carry-over from other donors' samples. This chain links TRBV28 with TRBJ1-1, with D possibly matching TRBD1 (5 bases). Sequences were obtained from PBMCs. The CDR3 reads CASSERRDANTEAFF. CDR3 DNA sequence: TGTGCCAGCAGTGAACGCAGGGACGCGAACACTGAAGCTTTCTTT.